This T cell receptor (beta chain) was sequenced for a study of spatial heterogeneity in lung cancer. This clonotype has ten or more counts. What it binds is not known. Germline CDR1 and CDR2: MNHEY and SVGEGT. V lost 0 bases to trimming and J lost 1 base, with 10 bases between them. This CDR3 is 15 amino acids long. TCRdb used MiXCR to reprocess the 5' RACE reads, holding one entry per CDR3 protein. The data hold around 9,000 distinct CDR3 sequences, with roughly 6.7% observed a single time. Time point specified: sample taken at primary tumor resection. No cells were sorted before sequencing. The whole RNA sequenced was extracted from tumor, nontumor lung or frozen PBMC. Study results and caveats: Tumor mutation count correlated with how many alpha and beta TCRs expanded intratumorally.

Sequences were derived from lung tumor tissue, sampled at surgery. This receptor was obtained from a male donor with early-stage non-small cell lung cancer. The chain uses TRBV6-2 or TRBV6-3 and TRBJ2-7; D remains unclear. The CDR3 region has the DNA TGTGCCAGCAGTTACTCCGGGTCTGGGTCCTACGAGCAGTACTTC. The encoded protein is CASSYSGSGSYEQYF.